The 21 T cell receptor beta chains in this list originate from one sample, sequenced in a study of T cells in Graves' hyperthyroidism and ophthalmopathy. TCR beta CDR3 region amplification was performed from RNA transcripts. Initially, a first-round RT-PCR of the TCR CDR3 employed the HTBI primer set. MiXCR was run by TCRdb on the multiplex PCR reads, yielding one entry per CDR3 protein. This table has hundreds of thousands of distinct CDR3 sequences, roughly 19% appearing once. Input material: blood. The receptor source for this set is a man aged 50-60 years with Graves' ophthalmopathy.

The V call is TRBV20-1, the J call TRBJ2-7, with 11 bases aligning to TRBD2. V dropped 5 bases and J dropped 7; count of bases not matched to a gene: 13. Germline-derived CDR1 and CDR2 are DFQATT and SNEGSKA (reference sequence). The CDR3 loop spans 15 amino acids. The CDR3 region is CSAPSPGLADSEQYF. CDR3 coding DNA: TGCAGTGCTCCAAGTCCGGGACTAGCGGACTCGGAGCAGTACTTC.

This clonotype has at least ten counts. The chain is built from TRBV30 and TRBJ1-3, with no clear D. The CDR3 runs 13 residues. The germline V gene encodes CDR1 GTSNPN and CDR2 SVGIG (reference sequence). With 0 bases removed from V and 1 base from J, the gap between germline ends came to 4 bases. The CDR3 reads CAWSVRSGNTIYF. The CDR3 nucleotides read TGTGCCTGGAGTGTGCGGTCTGGAAACACCATATATTTT. Full variable domain (rest looked up from reference TRBV30 and TRBJ1-3): SQTIHQWPATLVQPVGSPLSLECTVEGTSNPNLYWYRQAAGRGLQLLFYSVGIGQISSEVPQNLSASRPQDRQFILSSKKLLLSDSGFYLCAWSVRSGNTIYFGEGSWLTVV.

About this clonotype: This may be a read error: a much more frequent sequence differs by one nucleotide. J is TRBJ2-5 and V is TRBV12-3 or TRBV12-4; 11 bases line up with TRBD2. The trim removed 5 bases at V and 7 bases at J, leaving 12 bases unmatched. This CDR3 region has 16 residues. The CDR3: CASSLIAGGFGGTQYF. The CDR3 DNA follows: TGTGCCAGCAGTCTCATAGCGGGAGGGTTCGGAGGGACCCAGTACTTC.

This clonotype came up many times. The V call is TRBV2, the J call TRBJ2-2; possibly TRBD1 for D (5 bases). V was clipped by 7 bases and J by 0 bases, with 9 bases between them. Germline V gene data show CDR1 as SNHLY and CDR2 as FYNNEI. The CDR3 has 14 residues. The CDR3 region is CASMFRANTGELFF. The CDR3 DNA follows: TGTGCCAGCATGTTCAGGGCGAACACCGGGGAGCTGTTTTTT.

The table lists this clonotype with many counts. The J gene is TRBJ2-3, the V gene TRBV20-1; TRBD2 matches 7 bases. The CDR3 has 13 amino acids. V dropped 5 bases and J dropped 9; count of bases not matched to a gene: 11. Germline values: CDR1 DFQATT, CDR2 SNEGSKA (reference sequence). CDR3: CSAPTTSLGTQYF. In nucleotides, the CDR3 is TGCAGTGCTCCCACGACTAGCCTGGGGACGCAGTATTTT.

This clonotype was observed a handful of times. The gene calls are TRBV7-9 and TRBJ2-7; TRBD2 might be the D (7 bases). Trimming left V 3 bases short and J 3 bases short, with 18 bases between. CDR3 length: 16 amino acids. Germline-derived CDR1 and CDR2 are SEHNR and FQNEAQ (reference sequence). CDR3 sequence reads: CASSFFRGAGHYEQYF. Written as DNA, the CDR3 is TGTGCCAGCAGCTTTTTCCGGGGGGCAGGACACTACGAGCAGTACTTC.

This clonotype has a count of ten or more. The V and J genes are TRBV5-1 and TRBJ2-7; D unresolved. Germline CDR1 is SGHRS and CDR2 is YFSETQ. This CDR3 has 14 residues. Deletions cut 4 bases from V and 1 base from J, with 12 bases between. CDR3 DNA: TGCGCCAGCAGCCCCGGCCCGGGTTCCTACGAGCAGTACTTC. Translated, it gives CASSPGPGSYEQYF.

In this sample, this clonotype turned up many times. The J gene is TRBJ1-1, the V gene TRBV2, with unresolved D. CDR3 length: 13 residues. Germline V gene data show CDR1 as SNHLY and CDR2 as FYNNEI. Deletions cut 7 bases from V and 2 bases from J, with 11 bases between. The CDR3 nucleotides are TGTGCCAGCAATACGGACTCCAACACTGAAGCTTTCTTT. Its translation is CASNTDSNTEAFF.

The V and J genes are TRBV7-2 and TRBJ1-5; D uncertain. CDR3 length equals 14 residues. The V gene lost 5 bases and the J gene lost 2 bases, with 10 bases spanning the gap. The germline V gene has CDR1 SGHTA and CDR2 FQGNSA. The CDR3 bases are TGTGCCAGCAGCCTATTTGGTGGCAATCAGCCCCAGCATTTT. Protein product: CASSLFGGNQPQHF.

This clonotype was counted at least ten times. This rearrangement joins TRBV6-2 or TRBV6-3 to TRBJ2-1; 11 positions match TRBD2. This CDR3 is 17 amino acids long. After removal of 0 bases from V and 7 bases from J, the junction contained 8 bases not matched to a gene. CDR1 is MNHEY, CDR2 SVGEGT, per germline. The CDR3 nucleotides are TGTGCCAGCAGTTACTCGATAGAGGGACTAGCGGTAAATGAGCAGTTCTTC. This gives the protein CASSYSIEGLAVNEQFF.

The chain joins TRBV9 to TRBJ2-5, with TRBD1 matching over 8 bases. The V segment lost 3 bases and the J segment 3 bases; nucleotides outside the gene matches: 10. The CDR3 runs to 16 residues. Looked up from germline, CDR1 is SGDLS and CDR2 is YYNGEE. The CDR3 loop is CASSAPQGVSEETQYF. The CDR3 DNA is TGTGCCAGCAGCGCCCCACAGGGGGTATCTGAAGAGACCCAGTACTTC. The full variable domain, completed using reference TRBV9 and TRBJ2-5, is DSGVTQTPKHLITATGQRVTLRCSPRSGDLSVYWYQQSLDQGLQFLIQYYNGEERAKGNILERFSAQQFPDLHSELNLSSLELGDSALYFCASSAPQGVSEETQYFGPGTRLLVL.

V gene TRBV2 combines with J gene TRBJ2-5; TRBD2 matches at 11 bases. V dropped 2 bases and J dropped 10; count of bases not matched to a gene: 0. The germline V gene has CDR1 SNHLY and CDR2 FYNNEI. This CDR3 is 12 amino acids long. The chain's CDR3 is CASSELAGGQYF. The CDR3 DNA follows: TGTGCCAGCAGTGAACTAGCGGGAGGCCAGTACTTC.

This clonotype was counted only a few times. V and J are TRBV27 and TRBJ1-1; 10 positions agree with TRBD1. The CDR3 runs 17 residues. The V and J ends lost 8 bases and 5 bases, in that order; junction bases with no gene match: 17. Germline loops: CDR1 MNHEY, CDR2 SMNVEV (reference sequence). As DNA, the CDR3 is TGTGCCAGCGAACCCCTATCCCAGGGACAGGGGCGGACTGAAGCTTTCTTT. Translating gives CASEPLSQGQGRTEAFF.

This clonotype was seen repeatedly, ten times or more. CDR3 in DNA: TGTGCCACCAGTGATCCCCGGCAGGCTTACAATGAGCAGTTCTTC. Protein sequence: CATSDPRQAYNEQFF. The chain carries TRBV24-1 and TRBJ2-1; D gene uncertain. This CDR3 contains 15 residues. Between the trimmed V and J ends, which lost 3 bases and 4 bases, there was a span of 12 bases. The germline CDR1 and CDR2 sequences are KGHDR and SFDVKD.

This clonotype has a handful of counts. The rearrangement joins TRBV5-1 to TRBJ1-3; D gene unclear. The V and J ends lost 0 bases and 0 bases respectively, with 10 bases between them. Germline CDR1 SGHRS, CDR2 YFSETQ. The CDR3 is 16 amino acids. The chain's CDR3 is CASSLATDGSGNTIYF. CDR3 bases: TGCGCCAGCAGCTTGGCAACGGACGGCTCTGGAAACACCATATATTTT.

The sample holds a few counts of this clonotype. The chain uses TRBV5-6 and TRBJ1-6, with D tentatively TRBD1 (5 bases). Trimming left V 6 bases short and J 4 bases short, with 11 bases between. This CDR3 is 14 amino acids long. Germline CDR1 reads SGHDT; CDR2 reads YYEEEE. DNA of the CDR3: TGTGCCAGCACCGAACGGGGGTATAATTCACCCCTCCACTTT. Encoded protein: CASTERGYNSPLHF.

The table lists this clonotype with many counts. V gene TRBV20-1 combines with J gene TRBJ2-1, with 13 bases identical to TRBD2. V was clipped by 5 bases and J by 10 bases; unmatched bases: 11. Germline values: CDR1 DFQATT, CDR2 SNEGSKA (reference sequence). This CDR3 is 15 amino acids long. The chain's CDR3 is CSADRTSGRRGEQFF. The CDR3 DNA reads TGCAGTGCTGACCGGACTAGCGGGAGACGTGGGGAGCAGTTCTTC.

V usage is TRBV28 and J usage is TRBJ2-1, with no clear D. Germline loops: CDR1 MDHEN, CDR2 SYDVKM. Trimming cost V 5 bases and J 10 bases, with 15 bases left between them. This CDR3 is built from 13 residues. Here the CDR3 DNA reads TGTGCCAGCAGTCGACCACAGCCGCCCGAGCAGTTCTTC. This gives the protein CASSRPQPPEQFF.

The chain carries TRBV27 and TRBJ2-1; 12 bases map to TRBD2. V dropped 4 bases and J dropped 3; count of bases not matched to a gene: 22. The V gene's germline CDR1 is MNHEY and CDR2 SMNVEV (reference sequence). There are 22 residues in the CDR3. CDR3: CASSSYRGSGASGRAYYNEQFF. CDR3 nucleotides: TGTGCCAGCAGTTCGTACAGGGGTTCCGGGGCTAGCGGGAGGGCTTACTACAATGAGCAGTTCTTC.

The sample holds many counts of this clonotype. The J gene is TRBJ2-1, the V gene TRBV20-1; 7 bases align to TRBD1. V dropped 5 bases and J dropped 6; count of bases not matched to a gene: 7. The CDR3 extends over 13 amino acids. Looked up from germline, CDR1 is DFQATT and CDR2 is SNEGSKA (reference sequence). CDR3 coding DNA: TGCAGTGCTTGGGACAGTTTTCTCAATGAGCAGTTCTTC. This codes for CSAWDSFLNEQFF.

This clonotype was seen at least ten times. This chain connects TRBV5-6 to TRBJ2-1; D is perhaps TRBD2 (5 bases). The V end lost 2 bases, the J end lost 6 bases, and 12 bases lay between the germline ends. Germline CDR1 reads SGHDT; CDR2 reads YYEEEE. The CDR3 has 14 residues. The CDR3 loop reads CASSLEASINEQFF. In nucleotides, the CDR3 is TGTGCCAGCAGCTTAGAAGCTAGCATCAATGAGCAGTTCTTC.